A single TCR beta chain is shown here with its context. Its antigen is not known. This sample was taken from a study of cytomegalovirus exposure and HLA in healthy donors. Trimming removed 0 bases at V and 15 bases at J, with 15 bases between. Germline V lookup: CDR1 ENHRY, CDR2 SYGVKD. This CDR3 has 13 amino acids. Overall study findings and caveats: An analysis was carried out later, and it reportedly showed fewer N-insertions in an Asian-associated ancestry cluster than the approximately 610-donor mean.

Primers included in the PCR were 60 Vbeta and 13 Jbeta primers. Profiled with immunoSEQ multiplex PCR; TCRdb holds only in-frame clones, not every one. Of roughly 95,000 clones detected, approximately 85% appear once; the ten largest clones hold 3% to 4%. While unrecorded immune exposures were likely, the donors were nominally healthy when sampled. The chain combines TRBV10-3 with TRBJ2-1; D gene unclear. What was sequenced was PBMCs. The clonotype originates from a man aged 25 to 45 in good health and CMV-seropositive. In DNA, the CDR3 is TGTGCCATCAGTGAGTCGACTTTGATAAGTATGTTCTTC. It yields the protein CAISESTLISMFF.